Shown below are 3 T cell receptor beta chains from a single sample sequenced in a study of blood T cells in healthy people across ages. Sample-barcoded 5' priming and a J-beta primer mix drove a second PCR of about 6 to 11 cycles. MiXCR, applied by TCRdb to the 5' RACE reads, yields one record per CDR3 protein. Of hundreds of thousands of distinct CDR3 sequences detected, roughly 58% appear once; the ten largest clones hold around 37%. Sequencing was performed on blood. These receptors were obtained from a man in his 60s in good health.

This rearrangement joins TRBV5-1 to TRBJ2-5; D may match TRBD1 or TRBD2 (7 bases each). V was shortened by 1 base and J by 11 bases, with 33 bases between the two germline ends. In germline, CDR1 is SGHRS, CDR2 YFSETQ. The CDR3 loop spans 19 amino acids. The CDR3 DNA follows: TGCGCCAGCAGCTTGAAGTTAGGGGGGGTCGGACAGGACCCGTCGAAGCAGTACTTC. This codes for CASSLKLGGVGQDPSKQYF.

With respect to this clonotype: One end of the junction fails to match germline, which may point to a read error. The gene calls are TRBV5-1 and TRBJ2-6, with a tentative D call TRBD1 (5 bases). The length of the CDR3 is 13 residues. The germline gives CDR1 SGHRS, CDR2 YFSETQ. The CDR3 DNA sequence: TGCGCCAGCAAAGGCTCTGGGGCCAACGTCCTGCCTTTC. Its protein is CASKGSGANVLPF.

This clonotype was seen a handful of times. The DNA for the CDR3 is TGTGCCAGCAGCGTCGGACTAGCGGTCCAAGAGACCCAGTACTTC. Amino acids: CASSVGLAVQETQYF. The chain recombines TRBV9 with TRBJ2-5, with TRBD2 matching over 10 bases. There are 15 residues in the CDR3. The junction had 2 bases not matched to a gene; V was cut back by 2 bases and J by 1 base. From germline, CDR1 is SGDLS and CDR2 YYNGEE.